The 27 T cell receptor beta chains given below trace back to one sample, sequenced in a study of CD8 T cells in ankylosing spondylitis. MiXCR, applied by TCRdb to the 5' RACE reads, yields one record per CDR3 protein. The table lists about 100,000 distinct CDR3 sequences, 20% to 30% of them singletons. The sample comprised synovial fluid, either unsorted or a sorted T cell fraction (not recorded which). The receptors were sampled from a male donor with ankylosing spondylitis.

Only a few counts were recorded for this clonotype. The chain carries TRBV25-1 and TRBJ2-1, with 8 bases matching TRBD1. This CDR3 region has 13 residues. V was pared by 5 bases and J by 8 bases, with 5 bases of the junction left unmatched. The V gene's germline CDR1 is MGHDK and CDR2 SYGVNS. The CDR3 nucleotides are TGTGCCAGCAGTCCGACAGGGGTACATGAGCAGTTCTTC. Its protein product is CASSPTGVHEQFF. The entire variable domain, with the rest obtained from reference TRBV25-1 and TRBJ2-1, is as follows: EADIYQTPRYLVIGTGKKITLECSQTMGHDKMYWYQQDPGMELHLIHYSYGVNSTEKGDLSSESTVSRIRTEHFPLTLESARPSHTSQYLCASSPTGVHEQFFGPGTRLTVL.

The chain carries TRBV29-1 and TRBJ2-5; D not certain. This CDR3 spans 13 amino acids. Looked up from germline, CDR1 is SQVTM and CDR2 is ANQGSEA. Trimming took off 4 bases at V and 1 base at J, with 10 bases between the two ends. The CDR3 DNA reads TGCAGCGTTGGAGAAGGGCTCCAAGAGACCCAGTACTTC. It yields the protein CSVGEGLQETQYF.

The CDR3: CASSLGWYETQYF. The CDR3, as DNA: TGTGCCAGCAGTCTCGGGTGGTACGAGACCCAGTACTTC. V gene TRBV3-1 combines with J gene TRBJ2-5, with D unclear. The CDR3 has 13 residues. V was trimmed by 6 bases and J by 5 bases, leaving 13 bases between them. Germline values: CDR1 LGHDT, CDR2 YNNKEL (reference sequence).

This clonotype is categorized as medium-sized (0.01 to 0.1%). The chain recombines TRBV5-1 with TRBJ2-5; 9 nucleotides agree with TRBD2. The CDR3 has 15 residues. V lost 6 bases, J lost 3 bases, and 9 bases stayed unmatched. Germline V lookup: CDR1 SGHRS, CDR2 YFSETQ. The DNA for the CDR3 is TGCGCCAGCACCAAAAGGTTAGCGGGAGAAGAGACCCAGTACTTC. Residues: CASTKRLAGEETQYF.

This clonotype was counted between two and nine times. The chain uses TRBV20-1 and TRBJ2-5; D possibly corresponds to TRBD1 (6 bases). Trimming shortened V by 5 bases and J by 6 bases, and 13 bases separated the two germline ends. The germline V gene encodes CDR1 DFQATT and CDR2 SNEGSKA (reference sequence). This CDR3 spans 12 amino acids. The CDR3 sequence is CSAPDRRKTQYF. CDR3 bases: TGCAGTGCTCCCGACAGGAGAAAGACCCAGTACTTC.

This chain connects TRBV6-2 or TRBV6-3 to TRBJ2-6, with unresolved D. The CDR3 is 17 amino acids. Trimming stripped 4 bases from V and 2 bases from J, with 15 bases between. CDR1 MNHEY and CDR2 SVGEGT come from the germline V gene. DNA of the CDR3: TGTGCCAGCAGTTCGTCAGTCATAACGACTGGGGCCAACGTCCTGACTTTC. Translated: CASSSSVITTGANVLTF.

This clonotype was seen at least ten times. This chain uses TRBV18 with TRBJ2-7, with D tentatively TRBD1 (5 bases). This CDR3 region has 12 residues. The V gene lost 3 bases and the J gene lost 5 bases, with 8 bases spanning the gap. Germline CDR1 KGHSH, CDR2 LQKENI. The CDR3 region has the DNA TGTGCCAGCTCACCCTCAGGGCACGAGCAGTACGTC. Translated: CASSPSGHEQYV.

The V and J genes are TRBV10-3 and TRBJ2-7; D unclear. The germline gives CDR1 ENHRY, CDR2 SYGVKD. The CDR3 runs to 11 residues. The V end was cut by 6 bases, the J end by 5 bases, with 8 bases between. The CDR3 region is CAISPPHEQYV. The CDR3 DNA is TGTGCCATCAGCCCGCCCCACGAGCAGTACGTC.

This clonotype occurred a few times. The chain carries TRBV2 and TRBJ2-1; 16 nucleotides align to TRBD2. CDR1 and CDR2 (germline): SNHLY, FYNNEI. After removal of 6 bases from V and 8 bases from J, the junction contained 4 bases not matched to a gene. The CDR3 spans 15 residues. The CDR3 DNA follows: TGTGCCAGCAGGGGACTAGCGGGAGGGAGGGATGAGCAGTTCTTC. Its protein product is CASRGLAGGRDEQFF.

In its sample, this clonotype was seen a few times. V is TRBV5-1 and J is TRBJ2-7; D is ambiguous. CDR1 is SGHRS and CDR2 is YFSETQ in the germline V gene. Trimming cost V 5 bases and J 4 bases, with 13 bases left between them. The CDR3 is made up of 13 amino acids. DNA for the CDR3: TGCGCCAGCAGGATAATACCCTCGTACGAGCAGTACTTC. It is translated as CASRIIPSYEQYF. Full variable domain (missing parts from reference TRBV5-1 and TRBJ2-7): KAGVTQTPRYLIKTRGQQVTLSCSPISGHRSVSWYQQTPGQGLQFLFEYFSETQRNKGNFPGRFSGRQFSNSRSEMNVSTLELGDSALYLCASRIIPSYEQYFGPGTRLTVT.

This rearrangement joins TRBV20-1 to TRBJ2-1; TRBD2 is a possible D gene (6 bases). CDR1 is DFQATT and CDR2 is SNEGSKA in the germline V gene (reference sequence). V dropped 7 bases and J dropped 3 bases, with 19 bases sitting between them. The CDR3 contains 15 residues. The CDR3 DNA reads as TGCAGTGTCCTCCCGGATAGCGGAATCTACAATGAGCAGTTCTTC. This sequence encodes CSVLPDSGIYNEQFF.

In DNA form, the CDR3 reads TGTGCCAGCAGCCAAGATCTTGAGCAGTTCTTC. This sequence encodes CASSQDLEQFF. V is TRBV4-2 and J is TRBJ2-1; no reliable D call. Germline V gene data show CDR1 as LGHNA and CDR2 as YNFKEQ. The CDR3 extends over 11 amino acids. The ends were cut back, 0 bases at V and 9 bases at J, with 3 bases in the middle.

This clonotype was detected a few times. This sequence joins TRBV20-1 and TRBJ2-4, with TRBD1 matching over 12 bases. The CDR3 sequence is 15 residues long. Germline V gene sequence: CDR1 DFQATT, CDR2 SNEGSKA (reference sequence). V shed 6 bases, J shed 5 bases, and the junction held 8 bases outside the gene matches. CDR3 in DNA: TGCAGTGCAGAAACCGGGACAGGGGGCCAAAACATTCAGTACTTC. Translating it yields CSAETGTGGQNIQYF.

The CDR3 loop is CASSFVTGGPLGTAFF. The DNA for the CDR3 is TGTGCCAGCAGTTTTGTGACAGGGGGCCCCCTGGGGACAGCTTTCTTT. V gene TRBV27 combines with J gene TRBJ1-1, with 10 bases lining up with TRBD1. CDR1 and CDR2 from the germline V gene are MNHEY and SMNVEV (reference sequence). Trimming took 3 bases from V and 10 from J; bases not matched to a gene: 14. This CDR3 comprises 16 residues.

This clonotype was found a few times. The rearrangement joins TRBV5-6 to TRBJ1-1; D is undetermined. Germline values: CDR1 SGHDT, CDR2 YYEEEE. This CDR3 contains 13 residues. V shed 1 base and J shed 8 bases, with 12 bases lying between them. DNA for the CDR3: TGTGCCAGCAGCTTGAGTTTTGGCGCGGAAGCTTTCTTT. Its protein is CASSLSFGAEAFF.

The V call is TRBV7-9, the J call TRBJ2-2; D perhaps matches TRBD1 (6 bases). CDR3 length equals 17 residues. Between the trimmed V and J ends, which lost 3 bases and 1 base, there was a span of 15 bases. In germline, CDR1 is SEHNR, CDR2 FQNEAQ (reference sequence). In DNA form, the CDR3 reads TGTGCCAGCAGCTTGGCGCACAGGGCTCAGAACACCGGGGAGCTGTTTTTT. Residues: CASSLAHRAQNTGELFF.

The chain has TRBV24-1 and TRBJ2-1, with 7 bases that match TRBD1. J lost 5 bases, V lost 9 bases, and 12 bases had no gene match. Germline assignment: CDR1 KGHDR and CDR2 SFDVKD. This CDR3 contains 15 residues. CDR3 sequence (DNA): TGTGCCACCCAGTCGGCACAGGGGAAGAACAATGAGCAGTTCTTC. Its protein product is CATQSAQGKNNEQFF.

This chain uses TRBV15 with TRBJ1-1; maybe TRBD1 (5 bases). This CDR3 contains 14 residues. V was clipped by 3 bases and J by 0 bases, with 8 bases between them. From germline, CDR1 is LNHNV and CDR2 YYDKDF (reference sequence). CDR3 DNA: TGTGCCACCAGCAGCAGCAGGGTGAACACTGAAGCTTTCTTT. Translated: CATSSSRVNTEAFF. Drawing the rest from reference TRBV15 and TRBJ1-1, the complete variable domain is DAMVIQNPRYQVTQFGKPVTLSCSQTLNHNVMYWYQQKSSQAPKLLFHYYDKDFNNEADTPDNFQSRRPNTSFCFLDIRSPGLGDTAMYLCATSSSRVNTEAFFGQGTRLTVV.

CDR3 sequence: CSARDNRASTDTQYF. The DNA for the CDR3 is TGCAGTGCTAGAGATAACAGGGCTAGCACAGATACGCAGTATTTT. The chain couples TRBV20-1 to TRBJ2-3; perhaps TRBD1 as D (6 bases). This CDR3 is 15 amino acids long. The germline V gene encodes CDR1 DFQATT and CDR2 SNEGSKA (reference sequence). The V end was cut by 0 bases, the J end by 0 bases, with 10 bases between.

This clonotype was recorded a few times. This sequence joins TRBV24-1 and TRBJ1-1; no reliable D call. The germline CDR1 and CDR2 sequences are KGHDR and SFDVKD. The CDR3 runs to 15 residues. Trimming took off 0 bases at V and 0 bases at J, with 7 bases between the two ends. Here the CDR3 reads CATSDLEEVNTEAFF. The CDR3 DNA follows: TGTGCCACCAGTGATTTGGAAGAGGTGAACACTGAAGCTTTCTTT.

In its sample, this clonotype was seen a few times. CDR3 sequence: CSAKGAETNTGELFF. Written as DNA, the CDR3 is TGCAGTGCCAAAGGGGCTGAAACGAACACCGGGGAGCTGTTTTTT. V and J are TRBV20-1 and TRBJ2-2; possible D gene TRBD1, 5 bases. The V end lost 6 bases, the J end lost 0 bases, and 14 bases lay between the germline ends. This CDR3 contains 15 residues. Germline V lookup: CDR1 DFQATT, CDR2 SNEGSKA (reference sequence).

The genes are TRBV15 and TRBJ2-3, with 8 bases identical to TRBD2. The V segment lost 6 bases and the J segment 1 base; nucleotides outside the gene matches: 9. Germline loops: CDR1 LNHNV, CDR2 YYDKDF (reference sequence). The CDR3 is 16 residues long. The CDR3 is CATSRDHGGGTDTQYF. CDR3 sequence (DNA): TGTGCCACCAGTCGAGATCACGGGGGGGGCACAGATACGCAGTATTTT.

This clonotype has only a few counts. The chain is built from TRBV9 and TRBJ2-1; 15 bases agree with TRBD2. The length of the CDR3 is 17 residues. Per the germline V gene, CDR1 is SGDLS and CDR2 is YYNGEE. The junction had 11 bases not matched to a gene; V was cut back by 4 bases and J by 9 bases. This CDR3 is CASSRGLAGGPAAEQFF. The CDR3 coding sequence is TGTGCCAGCAGCCGGGGACTAGCGGGAGGCCCCGCCGCTGAGCAGTTCTTC.

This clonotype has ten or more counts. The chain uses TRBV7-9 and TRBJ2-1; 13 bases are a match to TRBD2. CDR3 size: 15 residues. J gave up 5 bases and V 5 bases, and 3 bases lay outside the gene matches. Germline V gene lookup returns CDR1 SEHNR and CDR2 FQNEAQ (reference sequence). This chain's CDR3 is CASSPGTSGNNEQFF. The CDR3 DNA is TGTGCCAGCAGCCCCGGGACTAGCGGGAACAATGAGCAGTTCTTC.

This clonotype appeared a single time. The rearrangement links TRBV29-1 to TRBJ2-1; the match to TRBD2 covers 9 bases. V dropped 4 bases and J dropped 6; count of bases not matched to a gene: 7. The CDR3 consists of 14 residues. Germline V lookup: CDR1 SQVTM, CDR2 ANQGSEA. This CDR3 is CSVVPASGANEQFF. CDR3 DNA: TGCAGCGTTGTCCCGGCTAGCGGGGCCAATGAGCAGTTCTTC.

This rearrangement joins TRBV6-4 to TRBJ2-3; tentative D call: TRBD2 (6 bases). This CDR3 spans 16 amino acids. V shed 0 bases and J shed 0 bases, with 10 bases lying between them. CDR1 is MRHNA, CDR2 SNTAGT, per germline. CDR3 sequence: CASSDSVAGSTDTQYF. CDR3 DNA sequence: TGTGCCAGCAGTGACTCGGTTGCGGGAAGCACAGATACGCAGTATTTT.

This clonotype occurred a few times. CDR3: CASSFGDRGYEQYV. The DNA of the CDR3 is TGTGCCAGCAGTTTCGGGGACAGGGGTTACGAGCAGTACGTC. The V gene is TRBV12-3 or TRBV12-4, the J gene TRBJ2-7; TRBD1 aligns across 10 bases. Trimming cost V 3 bases and J 4 bases; bases outside gene matches: 3. The CDR3 runs to 14 residues.